Reported below is one T cell receptor (beta chain). The antigen is not known. This entry is derived from a study of radiation and T cells in renal cell carcinoma. Study-wide results and caveats: From baseline, blood top tumor clonotypes peaked at 2 weeks post-radiation.

V was cut by 5 bases and J by 0 bases, with 11 bases left in between. There are 15 residues in the CDR3. The germline V gene has CDR1 SNHLY and CDR2 FYNNEI. Here immunoSEQ multiplex PCR was the method, and the copy in TCRdb shows in-frame clones only, minus some. The table includes about 130,000 clones, 81% detected once. The time point here: blood 2 weeks post-SBRT. Indicated treatment: 15 Gy SBRT to primary tumor, nephrectomy 4 weeks later. This renal cell carcinoma was of the clear cell type. Source: blood, taken from a patient whose treatment included radiotherapy and nephrectomy. The chain couples TRBV2 to TRBJ2-1, with D unclear. The sequence was obtained from a man aged 50-59 years with renal cell carcinoma. The CDR3 loop is CASSTNPTSYNEQFF. CDR3 DNA sequence: TGTGCCAGCAGTACTAATCCTACCTCCTACAATGAGCAGTTCTTC.